Listed here are 17 T cell receptor beta chains from one sample, sequenced in a study of blood T cell repertoires in COVID-19. Profiling relied on immunoSEQ multiplex PCR, and the TCRdb table lists in-frame clones only, not all of them. Here the sample spans under 150,000 clones, less than 90% being singletons. The sample taken for sequencing was peripheral blood. The receptors derive from an older man with acute or convalescent COVID-19.

This clone occurred a few times. The chain recombines TRBV4-1 with TRBJ1-1; TRBD1 matches at 7 bases. This CDR3 comprises 15 residues. CDR1 is MGHRA, CDR2 YSYEKL, per germline. Losses at the gene ends were 1 base for V and 0 bases for J; bases not matched to a gene: 2. CDR3 DNA: TGCGCCAGCAGCCAAGGGGGACAGCTGAACACTGAAGCTTTCTTT. This codes for CASSQGGQLNTEAFF.

The V call is TRBV2, the J call TRBJ1-1; 8 bases are shared with TRBD1. CDR3 length: 19 amino acids. The J segment lost 4 bases and the V segment lost 1 base, leaving 17 bases of the junction unmatched. CDR1 is SNHLY, CDR2 FYNNEI, per germline. The chain's CDR3 is CASSEGNPSRNRGSTEAFF. As DNA, the CDR3 is TGTGCCAGCAGTGAAGGTAATCCATCCCGAAACAGGGGGAGCACTGAAGCTTTCTTT.

The gene calls are TRBV11-2 and TRBJ2-1; 9 nucleotides match TRBD1. Looked up from germline, CDR1 is SGHAT and CDR2 is FQNNGV. After removal of 4 bases from V and 1 base from J, the junction contained 2 bases not matched to a gene. The CDR3 totals 15 residues. The CDR3 sequence is CASSSDRGSYNEQFF. The CDR3, as DNA: TGTGCCAGCAGCTCGGACAGGGGATCCTACAATGAGCAGTTCTTC.

The V and J genes are TRBV5-1 and TRBJ1-2; 9 nucleotides agree with TRBD1. The CDR3 covers 15 residues. The V gene's germline CDR1 is SGHRS and CDR2 YFSETQ. J was trimmed by 2 bases and V by 0 bases; bases with no gene match: 2. DNA for the CDR3: TGCGCCAGCAGCTTGGGGGACAGGGACAACTATGGCTACACCTTC. This sequence encodes CASSLGDRDNYGYTF.

V and J are TRBV6-6 and TRBJ2-7; 11 nucleotides agree with TRBD1. V lost 5 bases and J lost 3; bases outside the gene matches: 6. This CDR3 spans 15 amino acids. CDR1 is MNHNY, CDR2 SVGAGI, per germline (reference sequence). CDR3 in amino acids: CASSNGGTGGYEQYF. The CDR3 DNA follows: TGTGCCAGCAGTAACGGAGGGACAGGGGGCTACGAGCAGTACTTC.

The chain recombines TRBV6-5 with TRBJ2-7; D is unresolved. The CDR3 runs 16 residues. Germline CDR1 and CDR2: MNHEY and SVGAGI. Between the trimmed V and J ends, which lost 0 bases and 3 bases, there was a span of 15 bases. CDR3 nucleotides: TGTGCCAGCAGTTACTCGATACACTACCACTTCTACGAGCAGTACTTC. Translating gives CASSYSIHYHFYEQYF.

The chain has TRBV5-1 and TRBJ2-5; 7 nucleotides line up with TRBD1. The CDR3 length is 13 residues. J was trimmed by 5 bases and V by 3 bases; bases with no gene match: 4. CDR1 is SGHRS and CDR2 is YFSETQ in the germline V gene. For the CDR3, the DNA is TGCGCCAGCAGCTCGACAGGGTCGGAGACCCAGTACTTC. Protein: CASSSTGSETQYF.

The chain recombines TRBV7-9 with TRBJ2-5; maybe TRBD2 (6 bases). The CDR3 runs to 16 residues. V was trimmed by 1 base and J by 1 base, leaving 13 bases between them. In germline, CDR1 is SEHNR, CDR2 FQNEAQ (reference sequence). The CDR3 DNA sequence: TGTGCCAGCAGCTTAGTAGCGGTCGCTTCCCAAGAGACCCAGTACTTC. As protein: CASSLVAVASQETQYF. The full variable domain, in which reference TRBV7-9 and TRBJ2-5 provide the parts outside the CDR3, is DTGVSQNPRHKITKRGQNVTFRCDPISEHNRLYWYRQTLGQGPEFLTYFQNEAQLEKSRLLSDRFSAERPKGSFSTLEIQRTEQGDSAMYLCASSLVAVASQETQYFGPGTRLLVL.

The V and J genes are TRBV4-1 and TRBJ2-7; D perhaps matches TRBD1 (7 bases). This CDR3 spans 16 amino acids. With 3 bases removed from V and 1 base from J, the gap between germline ends came to 16 bases. Germline V CDR1 and CDR2: MGHRA, YSYEKL. Here the CDR3 DNA reads TGCGCCAGCAGCCACCCGCAGGGGGGTTTTTCCTACGAGCAGTACTTC. Residues: CASSHPQGGFSYEQYF.

The table lists this clone with a count of one. The rearrangement links TRBV7-2 to TRBJ2-3, with TRBD2 as a possible D gene (5 bases). Germline V gene lookup returns CDR1 SGHTA and CDR2 FQGNSA. With 3 bases removed from V and 4 bases from J, the gap between germline ends came to 11 bases. The CDR3 sequence is 14 residues long. The DNA of the CDR3 is TGTGCCAGCAGCTTCGGTAGCGCTTCAGATACGCAGTATTTT. This translates into CASSFGSASDTQYF.

This chain connects TRBV2 to TRBJ2-7; 13 bases line up with TRBD2. This CDR3 is 15 amino acids long. The V gene end was trimmed by 6 bases and the J gene end by 3 bases; junction bases not matched to a gene: 5. Per germline, CDR1 SNHLY and CDR2 FYNNEI. CDR3 sequence: CASRFGTSGVYEQYF. CDR3 DNA: TGTGCCAGCAGGTTCGGGACTAGCGGGGTCTACGAGCAGTACTTC.

V and J are TRBV5-1 and TRBJ2-5; 10 nucleotides agree with TRBD1. Germline CDR1 SGHRS, CDR2 YFSETQ. The V and J ends lost 4 bases and 9 bases, in that order; junction bases with no gene match: 12. The CDR3 totals 15 residues. This CDR3 is CASSVGGDRGSPQYF. The DNA of the CDR3 is TGCGCCAGCAGCGTCGGCGGGGACAGGGGATCGCCCCAGTACTTC. The whole variable domain, filled in from reference TRBV5-1 and TRBJ2-5, reads KAGVTQTPRYLIKTRGQQVTLSCSPISGHRSVSWYQQTPGQGLQFLFEYFSETQRNKGNFPGRFSGRQFSNSRSEMNVSTLELGDSALYLCASSVGGDRGSPQYFGPGTRLLVL.

This sequence joins TRBV19 and TRBJ1-5; TRBD1 matches 8 bases. The CDR3 loop spans 15 amino acids. The V segment lost 5 bases and the J segment 3 bases; nucleotides outside the gene matches: 6. From germline, CDR1 is LNHDA and CDR2 SQIVND (reference sequence). The CDR3 sequence is CASSEGQGINQPQHF. In DNA, the CDR3 is TGTGCCAGTAGTGAAGGACAGGGAATCAATCAGCCCCAGCATTTT.

This chain links TRBV27 with TRBJ2-3, with D possibly TRBD1 on 5 matching bases. The V end was cut by 5 bases, the J end by 4 bases, with 7 bases between. This CDR3 region has 12 residues. Germline-derived CDR1 and CDR2 are MNHEY and SMNVEV (reference sequence). The CDR3 spells CASSPGSDTQYF. The CDR3 coding sequence is TGTGCCAGCAGTCCAGGGTCAGATACGCAGTATTTT.

The chain employs TRBV14 and TRBJ2-1; 9 bases are a match to TRBD2. The trim removed 5 bases at V and 9 bases at J, leaving 11 bases unmatched. The CDR3 extends over 15 amino acids. Per germline, CDR1 SGHDN and CDR2 FVKESK. CDR3 DNA sequence: TGTGCCAGCAGCGCGGGACTAGCAGCGGCGACTGAGCAGTTCTTC. Its protein product is CASSAGLAAATEQFF.

The V gene is TRBV6-1, the J gene TRBJ1-4; 7 nucleotides line up with TRBD1. The CDR3 is 16 residues long. Germline V gives CDR1 MNHNS, CDR2 SASEGT. V shed 2 bases, J shed 0 bases, and the junction held 3 bases outside the gene matches. The chain's CDR3 is CASSEQGGSTNEKLFF. The CDR3 nucleotides are TGTGCCAGCAGTGAACAGGGGGGTTCAACTAATGAAAAACTGTTTTTT.

This rearrangement joins TRBV7-3 to TRBJ2-2; 7 nucleotides match TRBD1. Losses at the gene ends were 0 bases for V and 2 bases for J; bases not matched to a gene: 12. This CDR3 is built from 19 residues. The germline V gene has CDR1 SGHTA and CDR2 FQGTGA. The CDR3: CASSLTPALGQRNTGELFF. The DNA for the CDR3 is TGTGCCAGCAGCTTAACCCCCGCATTGGGACAGAGAAACACCGGGGAGCTGTTTTTT.